This T cell receptor beta chain originates from a study of post-analysis software for immune sequencing data. Whole-study context: Disease courses included relapsing-remitting, secondary progressive and progressive-relapsing multiple sclerosis.

Details on this clonotype: The antigen remains undetermined.

The germline V and J ends were trimmed by 5 bases and 3 bases, with 6 bases remaining between them. The CDR3 has 12 amino acids. From germline, CDR1 is MNHEY and CDR2 SMNVEV (reference sequence). Study results and caveats: Comparison of patients with controls showed 4 to 6 TRBV segments more frequent in patients, TRBV5-6, TRBV5-1 and TRBV20-1 among them. Normalized Chao1 diversity was significantly lower in multiple sclerosis patients than in controls.

Prepared TCR beta cDNA libraries contained unique molecular identifiers. TCRdb recomputed calls from the PCR reads with MiXCR, one row per CDR3 protein. The sample holds roughly 650,000 distinct CDR3 sequences; roughly three fifths are singletons and the top ten take roughly 12%. The chain employs TRBV27 and TRBJ2-3; D not certain. The source of this sequence is a girl aged 2 to 9 with multiple sclerosis. Material for sequencing was blood. The CDR3 DNA sequence: TGTGCCAGCAGTATGAGAACAGATACGCAGTATTTT. This translates into CASSMRTDTQYF.